Shown below are 5 T cell receptor beta chains from a single sample sequenced in a study of shared clonotypes between healthy human individuals. Clones were sequenced by immunoSEQ multiplex PCR, and TCRdb holds only the in-frame ones, with some missing. The table has about 2.3 million clones, around 90% seen once. The sample consisted of naive CD4+ T cells from PBMCs. Stated subset: CD45RA+ positively selected. The receptors derive from a man between 18 and 35 years old in good health. Some clones in this sample may be carry-over from other donors' samples.

As for this clone: Other DNA sequences in this sample translate to the same CDR3. The chain links TRBV18 to TRBJ1-1; D is unclear. The germline gives CDR1 KGHSH, CDR2 LQKENI. The CDR3 sequence is 13 residues long. V was trimmed by 3 bases and J by 2 bases, leaving 7 bases between them. CDR3 DNA: TGTGCCAGCTCACCCAGAAGTAACACTGAAGCTTTCTTT. Protein sequence: CASSPRSNTEAFF.

This sequence joins TRBV6-5 and TRBJ2-5; D might be TRBD1 (6 bases). The CDR3 consists of 13 residues. V gave up 5 bases and J gave up 5 bases, with 12 bases separating them. Germline CDR1 reads MNHEY; CDR2 reads SVGAGI. The CDR3 nucleotides are TGTGCCAGCAGTAAACAGGGCCGTGAGACCCAGTACTTC. This translates into CASSKQGRETQYF.

The rearrangement joins TRBV21-1 to TRBJ1-1; TRBD1, the table's D call, was not compared with the DNA. TRBV21-1 is termed a pseudogene. The CDR3 loop spans 13 amino acids. In DNA form, the CDR3 reads TGTGCCAGCAGCAAAGCTGACGACAAAGAAGCTTTCTTT. As protein: CASSKADDKEAFF.

V is TRBV9 and J is TRBJ2-7, with D possibly matching TRBD2 (6 bases). The germline V and J ends were trimmed by 4 bases and 6 bases, with 23 bases remaining between them. This CDR3 comprises 16 residues. Germline assignment: CDR1 SGDLS and CDR2 YYNGEE. CDR3 loop: CASSLQLGGPLAEQYF. DNA of the CDR3: TGTGCCAGCAGCCTCCAATTGGGGGGTCCCCTAGCCGAGCAGTACTTC. The full variable domain, with the rest looked up from reference TRBV9 and TRBJ2-7, is DSGVTQTPKHLITATGQRVTLRCSPRSGDLSVYWYQQSLDQGLQFLIQYYNGEERAKGNILERFSAQQFPDLHSELNLSSLELGDSALYFCASSLQLGGPLAEQYFGPGTRLTVT.

This clone was recorded only once. The chain links TRBV7-6 to TRBJ2-7, with TRBD2 matching over 10 bases. Looked up from germline, CDR1 is SGHVS and CDR2 is FNYEAQ. CDR3 length equals 16 residues. After removal of 1 base from V and 8 bases from J, the junction contained 11 bases not matched to a gene. The CDR3 sequence: CASSLGLAGVMRQQYF. CDR3 nucleotides: TGTGCCAGCAGCTTAGGGCTAGCGGGAGTAATGAGGCAGCAGTACTTC.